This T cell receptor beta chain was retrieved from a study of blood T cells in healthy people across ages. Notes on this clonotype: Its specificity is unknown.

Points from the study as a whole: The donors' CMV status was not determined, possibly confounding changes in expanded clonotypes.

The authors ran a second PCR of about 6 to 11 cycles using a sample-barcoded 5' primer and a J-beta primer mix. TCRdb recomputed calls from the 5' RACE reads with MiXCR, one row per CDR3 protein. The repertoire has hundreds of thousands of distinct CDR3 sequences, about 44% of them found once; the top ten carry roughly 12%. The total RNA that was extracted per sample amounted to at least 5 micrograms. Sequencing was performed on blood. The source is a man between 25 and 39 years old in good health.

In DNA form, the CDR3 reads TGTGCCAGCAGCGTAGGCCAGGGGGCTTGGGGCACTGAAGCTTTCTTT. This encodes CASSVGQGAWGTEAFF. The chain has TRBV9 and TRBJ1-1; 8 positions agree with TRBD1. The V and J ends lost 0 bases and 4 bases, in that order; junction bases with no gene match: 8. The CDR3 runs 16 residues. The germline CDR1 and CDR2 sequences are SGDLS and YYNGEE.